This T cell receptor (beta chain) was recovered during a study of blood T cell repertoires in COVID-19. On the study more broadly: Sources were T cells, B-cell-depleted T cells, or PBMCs; the material itself was cDNA or gDNA.

Trimming stripped 4 bases from V and 2 bases from J, with 15 bases between. The germline gives CDR1 LNHDA, CDR2 SQIVND (reference sequence). The CDR3 contains 16 residues. Under the authors' procedure: Using reference gene primer amplification, nucleated cell counts were estimated. Profiling relied on immunoSEQ multiplex PCR, and the TCRdb table lists in-frame clones only, not all of them. The D gene and trimming were derived from the DNA, and the V and J assignments and clone size from that table. The data hold fewer than 65,000 clones, with 90% observed a single time. The origin of this receptor is a man aged 50 or older with acute or convalescent COVID-19. The chain employs TRBV19 and TRBJ2-1; perhaps TRBD2 as D (5 bases). The sequencing sample was made of peripheral blood. Written as DNA, the CDR3 is TGTGCCAGTAGTACCGGGCCCGAGGGCCCCTACAATGAGCAGTTCTTC. Its protein product is CASSTGPEGPYNEQFF.